What follows are 8 T cell receptor beta chains derived from one specimen sequenced in a study of blood T cells in healthy people across ages. With a J-beta primer mix and a sample-barcoded 5' primer, a second PCR ran about 7 to 11 cycles. TCRdb processed the 5' RACE reads anew with MiXCR; each CDR3 protein has one entry. The table lists over 700,000 distinct CDR3 sequences, around half of them singletons. Specimen: blood. Receptors originate from an elderly man in good health.

This clonotype was counted only a few times. This sequence joins TRBV5-1 and TRBJ2-7; no clear D. The CDR3 has 13 residues. With 2 bases removed from V and 5 bases from J, the gap between germline ends came to 11 bases. Germline CDR1 reads SGHRS; CDR2 reads YFSETQ. The CDR3 sequence is CASSFPDKDEQYF. The CDR3 DNA is TGCGCCAGCAGCTTCCCCGACAAGGACGAGCAGTACTTC. The whole variable domain, remainder taken from reference TRBV5-1 and TRBJ2-7, is KAGVTQTPRYLIKTRGQQVTLSCSPISGHRSVSWYQQTPGQGLQFLFEYFSETQRNKGNFPGRFSGRQFSNSRSEMNVSTLELGDSALYLCASSFPDKDEQYFGPGTRLTVT.

The chain recombines TRBV2 with TRBJ2-6; 16 bases fit TRBD2. CDR3 length equals 20 residues. The germline V gene encodes CDR1 SNHLY and CDR2 FYNNEI. The ends lost 3 bases at V and 0 bases at J; junction bases unmatched: 5. This CDR3 reads CASSDGTSGRAGSGANVLTF. The CDR3 bases are TGTGCCAGCAGTGATGGGACTAGCGGGAGGGCCGGCTCTGGGGCCAACGTCCTGACTTTC.

Notes on this clonotype: The junction departs from germline at one end; a sequencing error may be responsible. CDR3 nucleotides: TGCGCCAGCAGCCCCCCGGCAGACACGGGCGAGCAGTACTTC. It translates to CASSPPADTGEQYF. V and J are TRBV7-2 and TRBJ2-7, with D hard to call. The CDR3 loop spans 14 amino acids. Germline V gene sequence: CDR1 SGHTA, CDR2 FQGNSA.

CDR3 residues: CASSLTGTEQFF. The CDR3 DNA reads as TGCGCCAGCAGCCTCACCGGGACAGAGCAGTTCTTC. The chain joins TRBV5-1 to TRBJ2-1; tentative D call: TRBD1 (6 bases). CDR1 and CDR2 from the germline V gene are SGHRS and YFSETQ. This CDR3 is built from 12 residues. Trimming shortened V by 4 bases and J by 10 bases, and 12 bases separated the two germline ends.

This chain uses TRBV14 with TRBJ2-3; 8 bases are a match to TRBD2. Germline CDR1 SGHDN, CDR2 FVKESK. The CDR3 contains 15 residues. V gave up 2 bases and J gave up 0 bases; unmatched junction bases: 1. The CDR3 nucleotides are TGTGCCAGCAGCCAATCTAGCGGGAGCACAGATACGCAGTATTTT. This encodes CASSQSSGSTDTQYF.

The chain links TRBV12-3 or TRBV12-4 to TRBJ2-3, with no clear D. V lost 5 bases and J lost 1, with 7 bases in between. This CDR3 has 13 amino acids. CDR3 region: CASSVRGTDTQYF. DNA for the CDR3: TGTGCCAGCAGTGTGAGAGGCACAGATACGCAGTATTTT.

The rearrangement links TRBV29-1 to TRBJ2-7, with 9 bases fitting TRBD2. The germline V gene has CDR1 SQVTM and CDR2 ANQGSEA. Unmatched junction bases numbered 6, after V lost 4 bases and J lost 2 bases. CDR3 length equals 14 residues. The CDR3 nucleotides read TGCAGCGTTGGGATTAGCGGGAGCCCCTACGAGCAGTACTTC. Residues: CSVGISGSPYEQYF.

CDR3 sequence (DNA): TGTGCCAGCAGCGCGCCGGGACTAGCGGGGGCTGAGCAGTTCTTC. Amino acids: CASSAPGLAGAEQFF. The chain joins TRBV7-6 to TRBJ2-1; 14 bases fit TRBD2. Trimming took 5 bases from V and 9 from J; bases not matched to a gene: 6. The V gene's germline CDR1 is SGHVS and CDR2 FNYEAQ. CDR3 length: 15 amino acids.